Listed here are 23 T cell receptor beta chains from one sample, sequenced in a study of Graves' ophthalmopathy and Graves' hyperthyroidism. Amplified TCR beta CDR3 regions were obtained using RNA transcripts as template. Second-round multiplex PCR followed a first-round RT-PCR using HTBI primers. TCRdb re-analysed the multiplex PCR reads in MiXCR, keeping a single row per CDR3 protein. Seen here are about 620,000 distinct CDR3 sequences, about a fifth observed once, and the top ten hold approximately 6.5%. Specimen: peripheral blood. All receptors derive from a woman aged 18-30 years with stable Graves' hyperthyroidism. Some clones in this sample may be carry-over from other donors' samples.

The CDR3 nucleotides are TGTGCCACAAGGCTGCCGGGACTGTCTCCCTACGAGCAGTACTTC. Translation: CATRLPGLSPYEQYF. The chain carries TRBV15 and TRBJ2-7; maybe TRBD2 (6 bases). CDR3 size: 15 residues. V lost 9 bases, J lost 2 bases, and 20 bases lay in between. Looked up from germline, CDR1 is LNHNV and CDR2 is YYDKDF (reference sequence).

This clonotype was seen at least ten times. At one of its ends the junction is not consistent with the germline gene, which may arise from a read error. The V call is TRBV6-1, the J call TRBJ2-5, with D possibly being TRBD1 (6 bases). The V gene's germline CDR1 is MNHNS and CDR2 SASEGT. This CDR3 region has 14 residues. The CDR3 DNA reads TGTGCCAGCAGGGAAGCAGGGGCCAAAGAGACCCAGTACTTC. It translates to CASREAGAKETQYF.

In this sample, this clonotype turned up many times. The rearrangement uses TRBV6-1 and TRBJ1-2; 7 bases map to TRBD1. Unmatched junction bases numbered 5, after V lost 5 bases and J lost 8 bases. This CDR3 comprises 12 residues. Germline CDR1 is MNHNS and CDR2 is SASEGT. The CDR3 reads CASSTGDWGYTF. CDR3 DNA sequence: TGTGCCAGCAGTACAGGGGATTGGGGCTACACCTTC.

This clonotype was seen ten or more times. The CDR3 here is CASSAIAGGPYEQYF. The CDR3 coding sequence is TGTGCCAGCAGCGCTATAGCGGGAGGGCCGTACGAGCAGTACTTC. This chain links TRBV7-2 with TRBJ2-7; 11 nucleotides agree with TRBD2. This CDR3 is 15 amino acids long. The trim removed 5 bases at V and 4 bases at J, leaving 7 bases unmatched. Germline values: CDR1 SGHTA, CDR2 FQGNSA.

There are many counts of this clonotype. The chain joins TRBV6-5 to TRBJ1-1, with D possibly matching TRBD1 (6 bases). This CDR3 has 13 amino acids. Germline-derived CDR1 and CDR2 are MNHEY and SVGAGI. The V end lost 9 bases, the J end lost 3 bases, and 14 bases lay between the germline ends. CDR3 nucleotides: TGTGCCAGAAGGTACAGGGAGGACACTGAAGCTTTCTTT. Encoded protein: CARRYREDTEAFF.

For this clonotype: A read error may be the cause here, since a much bigger clone is one base away. The V call is TRBV6-4, the J call TRBJ1-1; possibly TRBD1 for D (5 bases). Trimming left V 7 bases short and J 4 bases short, with 13 bases between. From germline, CDR1 is MRHNA and CDR2 SNTAGT. The CDR3 is made up of 13 amino acids. The CDR3 reads CASNYRGVTEAFF. The CDR3 DNA is TGTGCCAGCAATTACCGGGGGGTCACTGAAGCTTTCTTT.

This chain joins TRBV28 and TRBJ2-5, with TRBD2 identical over 10 bases. V dropped 6 bases and J dropped 7; count of bases not matched to a gene: 5. CDR1 MDHEN and CDR2 SYDVKM come from the germline V gene. The CDR3 runs to 13 residues. CDR3 nucleotides: TGTGCCAGCAGCCTAGCGGGGGTTGGGACCCAGTACTTC. Translated: CASSLAGVGTQYF.

This clonotype appeared many times. The chain has TRBV19 and TRBJ1-1; 7 nucleotides match TRBD1. Germline-derived CDR1 and CDR2 are LNHDA and SQIVND (reference sequence). V lost 4 bases to trimming and J lost 4 bases; unmatched junction nucleotides: 9. The CDR3 runs 15 residues. CDR3 sequence reads: CASSTLRQGGTEAFF. For the CDR3, the DNA is TGTGCCAGTAGTACCCTAAGACAGGGTGGCACTGAAGCTTTCTTT.

This clonotype was observed many times. The chain links TRBV20-1 to TRBJ1-5; D gene uncertain. The CDR3 is made up of 12 amino acids. Trimming pared 6 bases from V and 0 bases from J, leaving 6 bases between. Per the germline V gene, CDR1 is DFQATT and CDR2 is SNEGSKA (reference sequence). The CDR3 DNA reads as TGCAGTGCGCGGTATAGCAATCAGCCCCAGCATTTT. Amino acid sequence: CSARYSNQPQHF.

This clonotype was recorded many times. The chain recombines TRBV12-3 or TRBV12-4 with TRBJ2-5, with a weak D call TRBD2 (5 bases). The CDR3 covers 14 residues. Trimming shortened V by 5 bases and J by 4 bases, and 14 bases separated the two germline ends. The CDR3 is CASSAPGGRETQYF. Written as DNA, the CDR3 is TGTGCCAGCAGTGCCCCCGGAGGCCGAGAGACCCAGTACTTC.

There are many counts of this clonotype. The gene calls are TRBV6-1 and TRBJ2-7; TRBD2 is a possible D gene (6 bases). The length of the CDR3 is 15 residues. Looked up from germline, CDR1 is MNHNS and CDR2 is SASEGT. The V end was cut by 6 bases, the J end by 5 bases, with 20 bases between. In DNA, the CDR3 is TGTGCCAGCAGAAATATCAAGGCGGGGCTGGACGAGCAGTACTTC. It codes for CASRNIKAGLDEQYF.

This chain links TRBV20-1 with TRBJ1-1; D gene uncertain. The CDR3 is 13 amino acids. Looked up from germline, CDR1 is DFQATT and CDR2 is SNEGSKA (reference sequence). V gave up 4 bases and J gave up 1 base, with 10 bases separating them. The chain's CDR3 is CSATPPENTEAFF. The CDR3 DNA reads TGCAGTGCTACCCCTCCCGAGAACACTGAAGCTTTCTTT.

This chain uses TRBV5-5 with TRBJ2-7, with TRBD1 identical over 9 bases. The germline CDR1 and CDR2 sequences are SGHKS and YYEKEE (reference sequence). With 2 bases clipped from V and 5 bases from J, the junction kept 5 bases outside the gene matches. The CDR3 length is 14 residues. The CDR3 sequence: CASSLGQGTDEQYF. Written as DNA, the CDR3 is TGTGCCAGCAGCTTAGGACAGGGGACGGACGAGCAGTACTTC.

Only a few counts were recorded for this clonotype. The chain carries TRBV10-2 and TRBJ2-7, with 11 bases lining up with TRBD2. Germline V lookup: CDR1 WSHSY, CDR2 SAAADI. CDR3 length: 15 amino acids. Trimming removed 7 bases from V and 1 base from J; junction bases left unmatched: 6. The CDR3 reads CASIPGTSGSYEQYF. For the CDR3, the DNA is TGCGCCAGCATCCCGGGGACTAGCGGTTCCTACGAGCAGTACTTC.

This clonotype appeared many times. The J gene is TRBJ1-1, the V gene TRBV20-1, with a weak D call TRBD1 (6 bases). There are 12 residues in the CDR3. Germline CDR1 reads DFQATT; CDR2 reads SNEGSKA (reference sequence). V dropped 6 bases and J dropped 11 bases, with 19 bases sitting between them. The CDR3 bases are TGCAGTGCCCCCGGACAGTACGAAGGGGCTTTCTTT. It translates to CSAPGQYEGAFF.

The rearrangement links TRBV6-1 to TRBJ2-5; 7 bases agree with TRBD1. The CDR3 runs to 14 residues. Germline-derived CDR1 and CDR2 are MNHNS and SASEGT. V lost 5 bases, J lost 2 bases, and 5 bases stayed unmatched. CDR3 protein: CASSQKGQQETQYF. Here the CDR3 DNA reads TGTGCCAGCAGTCAGAAGGGACAGCAAGAGACCCAGTACTTC.

This clonotype was detected many times. V gene TRBV19 combines with J gene TRBJ1-1; D uncertain. V was trimmed by 5 bases and J by 1 base, leaving 11 bases between them. Germline CDR1 is LNHDA and CDR2 is SQIVND (reference sequence). The CDR3 is made up of 14 amino acids. In DNA form, the CDR3 reads TGTGCCAGTAGTCACACTCTCCCGAACACTGAAGCTTTCTTT. This gives the protein CASSHTLPNTEAFF. The full variable domain, completed using reference TRBV19 and TRBJ1-1, is DGGITQSPKYLFRKEGQNVTLSCEQNLNHDAMYWYRQDPGQGLRLIYYSQIVNDFQKGDIAEGYSVSREKKESFPLTVTSAQKNPTAFYLCASSHTLPNTEAFFGQGTRLTVV.

At least ten counts were recorded for this clonotype. The chain combines TRBV19 with TRBJ1-5; TRBD1 matches 7 bases. V lost 4 bases, J lost 0 bases, and 3 bases stayed unmatched. The CDR3 runs 15 residues. CDR1 and CDR2 (germline): LNHDA, SQIVND (reference sequence). Here the CDR3 DNA reads TGTGCCAGTAGTACGACAGGGAATAGCAATCAGCCCCAGCATTTT. This gives the protein CASSTTGNSNQPQHF.

This clonotype showed up many times. The chain joins TRBV6-1 to TRBJ1-5; D may be TRBD1 (6 bases). Germline assignment: CDR1 MNHNS and CDR2 SASEGT. The CDR3 spans 17 residues. Trimming stripped 4 bases from V and 4 bases from J, with 20 bases between. The CDR3 loop reads CASSGNRASTPNQPQHF. CDR3 DNA: TGTGCCAGCAGTGGGAACAGGGCCAGTACCCCTAATCAGCCCCAGCATTTT.

J is TRBJ2-5 and V is TRBV3-1; D call uncertain. The CDR3 has 14 residues. Trimming left V 0 bases short and J 1 base short, with 6 bases between. In germline, CDR1 is LGHDT, CDR2 YNNKEL (reference sequence). The DNA for the CDR3 is TGTGCCAGCAGCCAAGAGTGGCGCCAAGAGACCCAGTACTTC. Translating gives CASSQEWRQETQYF.

This clonotype occurred many times. The CDR3 ends on some other residue instead of the conserved phenylalanine or tryptophan, so this is likely a read error. This chain uses TRBV9 with TRBJ1-1; TRBD1 might be the D (6 bases). The CDR3 runs to 13 residues. V dropped 6 bases and J dropped 4 bases, with 13 bases sitting between them. Per the germline V gene, CDR1 is SGDLS and CDR2 is YYNGEE. CDR3 loop: CASTSTGSTEAFL. CDR3 DNA: TGTGCCAGCACCAGTACAGGGAGCACTGAAGCTTTCTTG.

This rearrangement joins TRBV6-1 to TRBJ2-7; 8 bases are shared with TRBD1. Trimming took 5 bases from V and 4 from J; bases not matched to a gene: 4. The germline gives CDR1 MNHNS, CDR2 SASEGT. CDR3 length: 13 amino acids. The CDR3 nucleotides read TGTGCCAGCAGTCCCAGGACAGGGTACGAGCAGTACTTC. Protein sequence: CASSPRTGYEQYF.

The chain links TRBV28 to TRBJ2-2; D tentatively reads TRBD1 or TRBD2 (5 bases each). Germline V CDR1 and CDR2: MDHEN, SYDVKM. V was shortened by 3 bases and J by 14 bases, with 22 bases between the two germline ends. The CDR3 loop spans 15 amino acids. CDR3 sequence reads: CASSFRQIDRGRLFF. The CDR3 nucleotides are TGTGCCAGCAGTTTCCGTCAGATAGACCGGGGACGTCTGTTTTTT.